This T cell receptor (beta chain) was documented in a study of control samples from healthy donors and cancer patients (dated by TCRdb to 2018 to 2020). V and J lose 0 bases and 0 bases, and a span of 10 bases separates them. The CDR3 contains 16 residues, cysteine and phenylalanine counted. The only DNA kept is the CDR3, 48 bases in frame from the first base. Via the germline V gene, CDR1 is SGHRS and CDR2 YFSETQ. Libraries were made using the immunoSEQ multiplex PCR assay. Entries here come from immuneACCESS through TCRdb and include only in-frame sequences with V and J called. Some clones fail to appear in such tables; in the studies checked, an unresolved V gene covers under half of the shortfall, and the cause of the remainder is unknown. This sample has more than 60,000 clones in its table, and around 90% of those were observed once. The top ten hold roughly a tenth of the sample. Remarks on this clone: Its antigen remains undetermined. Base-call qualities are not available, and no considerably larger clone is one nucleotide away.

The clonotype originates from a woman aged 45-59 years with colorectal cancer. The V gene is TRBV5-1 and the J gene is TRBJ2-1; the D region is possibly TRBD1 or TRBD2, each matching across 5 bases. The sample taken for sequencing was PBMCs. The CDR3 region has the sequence CASSLGGTSSYNEQFF. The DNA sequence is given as TGCGCCAGCAGCTTGGGGGGCACTAGCTCCTACAATGAGCAGTTCTTC.